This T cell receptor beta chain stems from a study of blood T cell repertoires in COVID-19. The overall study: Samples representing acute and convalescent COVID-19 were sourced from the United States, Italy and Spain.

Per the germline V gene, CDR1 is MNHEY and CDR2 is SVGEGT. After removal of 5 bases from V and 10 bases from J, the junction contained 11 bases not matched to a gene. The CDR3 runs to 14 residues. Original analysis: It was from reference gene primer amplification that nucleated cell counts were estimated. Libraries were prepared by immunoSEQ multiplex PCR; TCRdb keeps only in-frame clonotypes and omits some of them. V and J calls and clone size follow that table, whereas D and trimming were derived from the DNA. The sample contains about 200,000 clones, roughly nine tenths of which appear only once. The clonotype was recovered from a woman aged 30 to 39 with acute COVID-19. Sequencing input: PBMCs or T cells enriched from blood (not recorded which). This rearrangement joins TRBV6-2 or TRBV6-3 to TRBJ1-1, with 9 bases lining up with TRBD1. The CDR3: CASSSTNTGGLAFF. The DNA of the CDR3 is TGTGCCAGCAGTAGTACCAACACAGGGGGCCTAGCTTTCTTT.